This T cell receptor (beta chain) was recovered during a study of blood T cell repertoires in COVID-19. CDR3 length: 14 amino acids. Germline V gives CDR1 SGHTS, CDR2 YDEGEE. The ends were cut back, 4 bases at V and 7 bases at J, with 16 bases in the middle. Methods used by the authors: By means of reference gene primer amplification, nucleated cell counts were estimated. Method: immunoSEQ multiplex PCR; TCRdb's copy keeps in-frame clones and lacks some. The DNA was the basis for D and trimming; V, J and clone size are from that table. Of some 140,000 clones listed, roughly 81% are singletons. The sample consisted of peripheral blood. The chain carries TRBV5-8 and TRBJ2-3, with D possibly being TRBD1 (6 bases). This clonotype originated in a human donor in a cohort sampled during active COVID-19. CDR3 nucleotides: TGTGCCAGCAGCCCGAGTCCAGGGGCGTATACGCAGTATTTT. Amino acids: CASSPSPGAYTQYF. The whole variable domain, remainder taken from reference TRBV5-8 and TRBJ2-3, is EAGVTQSPTHLIKTRGQQATLRCSPISGHTSVYWYQQALGLGLQFLLWYDEGEERNRGNFPPRFSGRQFPNYSSELNVNALELEDSALYLCASSPSPGAYTQYFGPGTRLTVL.